The TCR beta chain under discussion was sequenced for a study of blood T cell repertoires in COVID-19. Overall study context: Researchers got acute and convalescent COVID-19 samples from the United States, Italy and Spain. The analysed material was cDNA or gDNA that came from T cells, B-cell-depleted T cells, or PBMCs.

With 0 bases removed from V and 6 bases from J, the gap between germline ends came to 7 bases. Per the germline V gene, CDR1 is SGDLS and CDR2 is YYNGEE. The CDR3 runs 12 residues. Original analysis: Amplifying reference gene primers gave estimates of nucleated cell counts. Clones were sequenced by immunoSEQ multiplex PCR, and TCRdb holds only the in-frame ones, with some missing. The DNA gave D and trimming, while V, J and clone size come from that table. The sample consists of fewer than 250,000 clones, over 75% of them appearing once. The TCR comes from a man aged 50-59 years with acute or convalescent COVID-19. The rearrangement links TRBV9 to TRBJ2-7, with no clear D. The specimen was peripheral blood. The CDR3 coding sequence is TGTGCCAGCAGCGTAGGATTCGGCGAGCAGTACTTC. It specifies CASSVGFGEQYF.